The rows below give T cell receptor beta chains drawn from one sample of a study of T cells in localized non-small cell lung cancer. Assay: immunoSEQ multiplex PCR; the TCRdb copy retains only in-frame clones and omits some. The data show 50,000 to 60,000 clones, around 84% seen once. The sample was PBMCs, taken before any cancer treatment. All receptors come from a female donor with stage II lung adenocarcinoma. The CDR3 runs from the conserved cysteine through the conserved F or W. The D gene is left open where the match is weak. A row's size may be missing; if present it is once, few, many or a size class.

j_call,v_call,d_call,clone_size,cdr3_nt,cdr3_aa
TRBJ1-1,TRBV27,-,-,TGTGCCAGCAGTTTAGGGGGGGCAGGGGAAGCTTTCTTT,CASSLGGAGEAFF
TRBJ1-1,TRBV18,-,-,TGTGCCAGCTCCGGGACTCAGAACACTGAAGCTTTCTTT,CASSGTQNTEAFF
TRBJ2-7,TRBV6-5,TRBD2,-,TGTGCCAGCAGTGAGGGAGGGCACGAGCAGTACTTC,CASSEGGHEQYF
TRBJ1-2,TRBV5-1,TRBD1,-,TGCGCCAGCAGGCGGGACAGTAATGGCTACACCTTC,CASRRDSNGYTF
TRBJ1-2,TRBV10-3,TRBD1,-,TGTGCCATCAGTGACACCGGGACAGGGGAGTCCTATGGCTACACCTTC,CAISDTGTGESYGYTF
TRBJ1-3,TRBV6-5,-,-,TGTGCCAGCAGGCCTACGAGTGGAAACACCATATATTTT,CASRPTSGNTIYF
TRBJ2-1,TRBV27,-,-,TGTGCCAGCAGTTTAGGGGCAGGGATCCACAATGAGCAGTTCTTC,CASSLGAGIHNEQFF
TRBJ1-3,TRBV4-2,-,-,TGTGCCAGCAGCCAAGTGTCCGGCCTCCCTGGAAACACCATATATTTT,CASSQVSGLPGNTIYF
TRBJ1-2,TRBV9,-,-,TGTGCCAGCAGCGTAAGTCAGGGTATTACTGGCTACACCTTC,CASSVSQGITGYTF
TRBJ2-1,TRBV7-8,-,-,TGTGCCATCTCAGTGGCGGGGACCTACAATGAGCAGTTCTTC,CAISVAGTYNEQFF
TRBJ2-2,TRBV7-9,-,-,TGTGCCAGCAGCCCCCCACTGGTTACAGCGAACACCGGGGAGCTGTTTTTT,CASSPPLVTANTGELFF
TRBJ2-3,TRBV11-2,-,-,TGTGCCAGCAGCTCCCGAGGGGGGGCCGCCCGCACAGATACGCAGTATTTT,CASSSRGGAARTDTQYF
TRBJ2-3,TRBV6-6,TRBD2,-,TGTGCCAGCAGTTGGACTAGCGGGGGAAGCACAGATACGCAGTATTTT,CASSWTSGGSTDTQYF
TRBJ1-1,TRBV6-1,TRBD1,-,TGTGCCAGCAGTCGGGGAGGGACAGGGGACACTGAAGCTTTCTTT,CASSRGGTGDTEAFF
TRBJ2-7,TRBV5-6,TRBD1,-,TGTGCCAGCAGCTTAAGGGACAGGATAACCTACGAGCAGTACTTC,CASSLRDRITYEQYF
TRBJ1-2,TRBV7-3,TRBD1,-,TGTGCCAGCAGCTTGGACAGGGTGTATGGCTACACCTTC,CASSLDRVYGYTF
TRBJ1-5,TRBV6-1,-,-,TGTGCCAGCAGTCGGGGGGCCATAGAGCCCCAGCATTTT,CASSRGAIEPQHF
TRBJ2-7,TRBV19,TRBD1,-,TGTGCCAGTAGTTCTCAGGGGGCCTACGAGCAGTACTTC,CASSSQGAYEQYF
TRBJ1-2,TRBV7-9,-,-,TGTGCCAGCAGCGCCGAGCCGGATAACTATGGCTACACCTTC,CASSAEPDNYGYTF
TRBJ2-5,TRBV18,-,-,TGTGCCAGCTCACCATATACAGAGACCCAGTACTTC,CASSPYTETQYF
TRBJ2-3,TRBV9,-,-,TGTGCCAGCAGCCCCCGGGGTGGAGTGATCACAGATACGCAGTATTTT,CASSPRGGVITDTQYF
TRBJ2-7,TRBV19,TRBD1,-,TGTGCCAGTAGTTCCCGGACAGGGGGGTTCTACGAGCAGTACTTC,CASSSRTGGFYEQYF
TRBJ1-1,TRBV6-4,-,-,TGTGCCAGCAGGGTAGGGAACACTGAAGCTTTCTTT,CASRVGNTEAFF
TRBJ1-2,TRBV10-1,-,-,TGCGCCAGCAGTCAAACAGGGTCCTATGGCTACACCTTC,CASSQTGSYGYTF
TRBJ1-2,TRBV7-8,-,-,TGTGCCAGCAGCTTGGGGAGGGGGGCCAGTGGCTACACCTTC,CASSLGRGASGYTF
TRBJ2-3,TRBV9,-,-,TGTGCCAGCAGCGTTGGCAGGGGATTCACAGATACGCAGTATTTT,CASSVGRGFTDTQYF
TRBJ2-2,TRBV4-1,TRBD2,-,TGCGCCAGCAGCCAAGACTGTAGCGGGGGACTGTGCACCGGGGAGCTGTTTTTT,CASSQDCSGGLCTGELFF
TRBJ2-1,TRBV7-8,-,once,TGTGCCAGCAGCTTAGATATTCCAGGGAGGAGGAATGAGCAGTTCTTC,CASSLDIPGRRNEQFF
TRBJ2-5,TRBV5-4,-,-,TGTGCCACCCAGGGTTGGAAAGAGACCCAGTACTTC,CATQGWKETQYF
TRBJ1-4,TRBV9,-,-,TGTGCCAGCAGCGTAGAAGGCGGGTCGGGAAAACTGTTTTTT,CASSVEGGSGKLFF
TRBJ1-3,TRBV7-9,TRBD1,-,TGTGCCAGCAGCTTTATCGGGGACAGGGTTAGCTCTGGAAACACCATATATTTT,CASSFIGDRVSSGNTIYF
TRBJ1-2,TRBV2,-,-,TGTGCCAGCAGCGTAGCAACAGGGACGAATGGCTACACCTTC,CASSVATGTNGYTF
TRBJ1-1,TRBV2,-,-,TGTGCCGCCTCGTTGGGGGAGGGCACTGAAGCTTTCTTT,CAASLGEGTEAFF
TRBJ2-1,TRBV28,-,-,TGTGCCAGCAAGACAGGTCGGTACAATGAGCAGTTCTTC,CASKTGRYNEQFF
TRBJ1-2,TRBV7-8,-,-,TGTGCCAGCAGCTCTGGGCCAGGGAGTGGCTACACCTTC,CASSSGPGSGYTF
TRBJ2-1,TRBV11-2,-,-,TGTGCCAGCGTCTCCTCCCGGGCCCTCAATGAGCAGTTCTTC,CASVSSRALNEQFF
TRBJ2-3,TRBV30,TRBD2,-,TGTGCCTGGAGCGCACTAGCGGGGTCAGCGGATACGCAGTATTTT,CAWSALAGSADTQYF
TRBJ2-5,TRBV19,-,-,TGTGCCAGTAGCCCCACCTTGACGTGGGGGGAGACCCAGTACTTC,CASSPTLTWGETQYF
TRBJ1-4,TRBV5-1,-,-,TGCGCCAGCAGCTCACTCGCGGGGGGCTATAATGAAAAACTGTTTTTT,CASSSLAGGYNEKLFF
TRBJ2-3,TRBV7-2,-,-,TGTGCCAGCAGCTTAAATCCAGCAACAGATACGCAGTATTTT,CASSLNPATDTQYF
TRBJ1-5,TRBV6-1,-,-,TGTGCCAGCAGCCAAGGCAGGGGAGGAGAGCCCCAGCATTTT,CASSQGRGGEPQHF
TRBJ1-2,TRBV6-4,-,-,TGTGCCAGCAGTTCGGACAGATACTATGGCTACACCTTC,CASSSDRYYGYTF
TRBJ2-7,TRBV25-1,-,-,TGTGCCAGCAGGATGGACTACGAGCAGTACTTC,CASRMDYEQYF
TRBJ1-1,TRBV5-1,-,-,TGCGCCAGCAGGGTGGGGGGGACTGAAGCTTTCTTT,CASRVGGTEAFF
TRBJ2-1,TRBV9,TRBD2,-,TGTGCCAGCAGCGTAGAGGGTGGCGGGGGGGCCGGACGCTACAATGAGCAGTTCTTC,CASSVEGGGGAGRYNEQFF
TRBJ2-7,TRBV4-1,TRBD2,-,TGCGCCAGCAGCCAAGAGACTAGCGGGGGGATGTACGAGCAGTACTTC,CASSQETSGGMYEQYF
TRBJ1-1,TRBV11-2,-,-,TGTGCCAGCAGCTTAGTGGCCCCGCTTGAAGCTTTCTTT,CASSLVAPLEAFF
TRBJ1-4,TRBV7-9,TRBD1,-,TGTGCCAGCAGCTTAGTGACAGGGGGAAGACCAGAAAAACTGTTTTTT,CASSLVTGGRPEKLFF
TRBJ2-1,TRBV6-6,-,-,TGTGCCACCACCCTCCTGGCGGGTTCCTACAATGAGCAGTTCTTC,CATTLLAGSYNEQFF
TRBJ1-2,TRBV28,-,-,TGTGCCAGCAGTTTAAGGCAAGATCGGGTCTACACCTTC,CASSLRQDRVYTF
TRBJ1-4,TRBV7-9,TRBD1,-,TGTGCCAGCAGCAGGACAGGGGGCTTGGAAAAACTGTTTTTT,CASSRTGGLEKLFF
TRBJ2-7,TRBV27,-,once,TGTGCCAGTCGTTGGGGGGGCGGGAGCGAGCAGTACTTC,CASRWGGGSEQYF
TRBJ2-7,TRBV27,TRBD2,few,TGTGCCAGCAGTTTACGTCCGGGAGGTCGCGAGCAGTACTTC,CASSLRPGGREQYF
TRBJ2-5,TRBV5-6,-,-,TGTGCCAGCAGCTTGGAATTGGGCGGGACCCAGTACTTC,CASSLELGGTQYF